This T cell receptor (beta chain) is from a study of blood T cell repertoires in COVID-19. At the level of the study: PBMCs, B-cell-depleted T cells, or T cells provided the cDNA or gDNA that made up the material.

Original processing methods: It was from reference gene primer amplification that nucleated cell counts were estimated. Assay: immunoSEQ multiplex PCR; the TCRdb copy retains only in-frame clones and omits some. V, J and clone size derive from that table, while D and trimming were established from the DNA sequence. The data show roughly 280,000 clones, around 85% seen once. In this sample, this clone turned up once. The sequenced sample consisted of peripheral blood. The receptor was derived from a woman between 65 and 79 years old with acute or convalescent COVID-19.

The CDR3 is CASSQVSPGRGEAFF. Here the CDR3 DNA reads TGTGCCAGCAGCCAAGTCTCCCCCGGACGGGGTGAAGCTTTCTTT. The chain has TRBV3-1 (or the pseudogene TRBV3-2) and TRBJ1-1; D remains unclear. V shed 1 base and J shed 7 bases, with 16 bases lying between them. This CDR3 is built from 15 residues. Germline V lookup: CDR1 LGHDT, CDR2 YNNKEL (reference sequence).